A selection of T cell receptor beta chains follows, all from one sample in a study of T cell repertoires in cytomegalovirus infection. TCRdb analysed the reads with MiXCR anew, one entry per CDR3 protein. This sample has some 800,000 distinct CDR3 sequences, with about 28% found just once. No antigen has been assigned to these receptors. The sequencing used cultured CD8+ T cells from PBMCs, collected from culture after CMV antigen stimulation. The source of these receptors is a human donor in good health (CMV status not recorded). Some clones in this sample may be carry-over from other donors' samples. The CDR3 runs from the conserved cysteine through the conserved F or W. A D gene is named only where the DNA matches it firmly. The listing skips clone size in some rows; elsewhere it reads once, few, many or a size class.

>few|TRBJ1-2|TRBV7-9|.
CASSLANGGYTF
TGTGCCAGCAGCTTAGCGAACGGTGGCTACACCTTC
>few|TRBJ2-3|TRBV12-3/TRBV12-4|.
CASSWDYRGFDTQYF
TGTGCCAGCAGTTGGGATTATCGGGGTTTTGATACGCAGTATTTT
>.|TRBJ2-1|TRBV4-1|TRBD2
CASSRAGGGWAHEQFF
TGCGCCAGCAGCAGGGCTGGGGGGGGGTGGGCACATGAGCAGTTCTTC
>.|TRBJ1-5|TRBV6-1|.
CASNRDTSSPQHF
TGTGCCAGCAACCGGGACACAAGTTCGCCCCAGCATTTT
>few|TRBJ1-2|TRBV5-1|.
CASSLARGPNYGYTF
TGCGCCAGCAGCTTGGCCAGGGGTCCGAACTATGGCTACACCTTC
>many|TRBJ2-1|TRBV7-8|TRBD2
CASSTSGGYNEQFF
TGTGCCAGCAGCACTAGCGGGGGCTACAATGAGCAGTTCTTC
>few|TRBJ1-3|TRBV6-5|TRBD1
CASSPGQYSGNTIYF
TGTGCCAGCAGCCCGGGACAGTACTCTGGAAACACCATATATTTT
>.|TRBJ2-3|TRBV6-1|.
CASSYGGSDTQYF
TGTGCCAGCAGTTACGGGGGTTCGGATACGCAGTATTTT
>.|TRBJ2-1|TRBV7-8|.
CASTKNRLGDNEQFF
TGTGCCAGCACCAAAAACCGACTGGGGGACAATGAGCAGTTCTTC
>.|TRBJ1-6|TRBV7-9|.
CASTPADSPLHF
TGTGCCAGCACCCCGGCGGATTCACCCCTCCACTTT
>many|TRBJ1-1|TRBV7-2|TRBD1
CASSAGGFSTEAFF
TGTGCCAGCAGCGCAGGGGGCTTTAGCACTGAAGCTTTCTTT
>few|TRBJ1-1|TRBV6-1|.
CASSDLEMNTEAFF
TGTGCCAGCAGTGATCTTGAAATGAACACTGAAGCTTTCTTT